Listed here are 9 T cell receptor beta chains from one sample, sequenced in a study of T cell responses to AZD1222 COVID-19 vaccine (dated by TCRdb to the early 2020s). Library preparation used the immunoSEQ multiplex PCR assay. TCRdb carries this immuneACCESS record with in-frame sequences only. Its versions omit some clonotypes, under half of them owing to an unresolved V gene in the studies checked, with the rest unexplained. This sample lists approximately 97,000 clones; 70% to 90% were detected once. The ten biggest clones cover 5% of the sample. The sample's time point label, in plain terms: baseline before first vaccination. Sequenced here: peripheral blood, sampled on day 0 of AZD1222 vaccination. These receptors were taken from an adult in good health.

DNA for the CDR3: TGTGCCAGCAGGGAGGGACAGGGAGAGACCGGGGAGCTGTTTTTT. Encoded protein: CASREGQGETGELFF. The chain links TRBV28 to TRBJ2-2; 9 bases fit TRBD1. The CDR3 is 15 residues long. The germline gives CDR1 MDHEN, CDR2 SYDVKM. The trim removed 6 bases at V and 5 bases at J, leaving 7 bases unmatched.

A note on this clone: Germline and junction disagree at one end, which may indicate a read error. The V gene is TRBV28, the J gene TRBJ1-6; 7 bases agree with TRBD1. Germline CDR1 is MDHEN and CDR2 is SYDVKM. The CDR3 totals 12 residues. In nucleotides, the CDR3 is TGTGCCAGCAGTTTATCCCCGACAGGGCTGTCCTTT. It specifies CASSLSPTGLSF.

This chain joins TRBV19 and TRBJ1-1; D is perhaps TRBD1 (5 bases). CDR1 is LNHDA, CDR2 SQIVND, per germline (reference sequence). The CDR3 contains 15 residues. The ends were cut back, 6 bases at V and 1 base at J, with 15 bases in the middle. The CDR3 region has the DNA TGTGCCAGTAGCCAAGGACGGGGGGGGAACACTGAAGCTTTCTTT. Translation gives CASSQGRGGNTEAFF. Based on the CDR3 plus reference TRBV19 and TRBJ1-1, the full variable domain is DGGITQSPKYLFRKEGQNVTLSCEQNLNHDAMYWYRQDPGQGLRLIYYSQIVNDFQKGDIAEGYSVSREKKESFPLTVTSAQKNPTAFYLCASSQGRGGNTEAFFGQGTRLTVV.

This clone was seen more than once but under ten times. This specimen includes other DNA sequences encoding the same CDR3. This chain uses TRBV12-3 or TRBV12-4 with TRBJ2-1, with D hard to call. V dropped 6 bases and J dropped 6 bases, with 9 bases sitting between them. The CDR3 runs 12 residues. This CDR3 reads CASSLLGNEQFF. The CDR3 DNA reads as TGTGCCAGCAGCCTACTGGGCAATGAGCAGTTCTTC.

The DNA of the CDR3 is TGTGCCAGCAGCTTGCCGGGACAGGGGGTGAGTTCTGAAGCTTTCTTT. This sequence encodes CASSLPGQGVSSEAFF. The chain recombines TRBV5-8 with TRBJ1-1; 11 positions agree with TRBD1. Germline assignment: CDR1 SGHTS and CDR2 YDEGEE. The J segment lost 6 bases and the V segment lost 1 base, leaving 8 bases of the junction unmatched. This CDR3 region has 16 residues. The full variable domain, in which reference TRBV5-8 and TRBJ1-1 provide the parts outside the CDR3, is EAGVTQSPTHLIKTRGQQATLRCSPISGHTSVYWYQQALGLGLQFLLWYDEGEERNRGNFPPRFSGRQFPNYSSELNVNALELEDSALYLCASSLPGQGVSSEAFFGQGTRLTVV.

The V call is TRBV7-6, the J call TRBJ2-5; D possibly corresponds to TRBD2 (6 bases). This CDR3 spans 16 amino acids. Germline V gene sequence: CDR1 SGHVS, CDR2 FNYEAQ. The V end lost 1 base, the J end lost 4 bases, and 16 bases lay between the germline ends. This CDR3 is CASSLGYNGGGETQYF. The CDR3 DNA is TGTGCCAGCAGCTTAGGGTACAATGGGGGAGGAGAGACCCAGTACTTC.

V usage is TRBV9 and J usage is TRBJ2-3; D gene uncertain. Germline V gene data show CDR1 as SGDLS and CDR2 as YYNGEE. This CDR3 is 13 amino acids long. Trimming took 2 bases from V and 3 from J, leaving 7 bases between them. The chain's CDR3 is CASSVDTTDTQYF. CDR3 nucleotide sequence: TGTGCCAGCAGCGTTGACACAACAGATACGCAGTATTTT.

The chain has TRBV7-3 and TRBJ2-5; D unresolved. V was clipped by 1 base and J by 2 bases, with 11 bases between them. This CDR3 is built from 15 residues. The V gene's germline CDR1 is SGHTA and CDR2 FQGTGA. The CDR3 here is CASSLIGSEQETQYF. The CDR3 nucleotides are TGTGCCAGCAGCTTAATTGGGTCGGAGCAAGAGACCCAGTACTTC.

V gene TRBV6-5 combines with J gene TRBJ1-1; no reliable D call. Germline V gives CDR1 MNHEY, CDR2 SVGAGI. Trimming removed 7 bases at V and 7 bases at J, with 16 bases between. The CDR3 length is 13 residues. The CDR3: CASTPDPRGEAFF. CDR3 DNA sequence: TGTGCCAGCACCCCGGACCCCCGCGGTGAAGCTTTCTTT.